This T cell receptor (beta chain) derives from a study of blood T cell repertoires in COVID-19. For the study at large: Some COVID-19 samples were acute and others convalescent; all came from the United States, Italy and Spain. T cells, B-cell-depleted T cells, or PBMCs provided the cDNA or gDNA that served as material.

CDR3 length: 15 amino acids. The V gene's germline CDR1 is SEHNR and CDR2 FQNEAQ (reference sequence). With 5 bases removed from V and 3 bases from J, the gap between germline ends came to 14 bases. As originally analysed: Counts of nucleated cells, estimated from reference gene primer amplification, were obtained. The table came from immunoSEQ multiplex PCR; TCRdb's copy has only in-frame clones and leaves some out. That table supplies the V and J calls and clone size; D and trimming were determined from the DNA. The table shows some 270,000 clones, with about nine tenths occurring only once. Material for sequencing was peripheral blood. The TCR sequence derives from a man in his forties or fifties with acute or convalescent COVID-19. V is TRBV7-9 and J is TRBJ1-3; TRBD1 might be the D (5 bases). CDR3 residues: CASSTDRDFGNTIYF. CDR3 DNA: TGTGCCAGCAGCACCGACCGGGACTTTGGAAACACCATATATTTT.